Presented here are 29 T cell receptor beta chains from one specimen sequenced in a study of shared clonotypes between healthy human individuals. Terminally differentiated effector memory CD45RA+ cells were left out of the naive CD8 fraction, which was CD45RO-negative and positively selected for CCR7. Measured with immunoSEQ multiplex PCR; TCRdb has only the in-frame clones, and not every one. The data contain hundreds of thousands of clones, 85% to 95% of them seen just once; the ten biggest clones take up over 0.09%. Sequenced: naive CD8+ T cells sorted from blood. The receptor source for this set is a woman aged 30 to 39 in good health.

The CDR3 region is CASSEVVWTGGTGELFF. The CDR3 DNA reads as TGTGCCAGCAGTGAAGTGGTTTGGACAGGGGGCACCGGGGAGCTGTTTTTT. The rearrangement uses TRBV25-1 and TRBJ2-2; 10 bases are a match to TRBD1. V trimming: 2 bases; J trimming: 4 bases; junction bases outside the gene matches: 7. The CDR3 consists of 17 residues. Germline V lookup: CDR1 MGHDK, CDR2 SYGVNS.

The rearrangement uses TRBV28 and TRBJ2-3, with 10 bases identical to TRBD2. CDR1 is MDHEN, CDR2 SYDVKM, per germline. With 3 bases clipped from V and 0 bases from J, the junction kept 9 bases outside the gene matches. There are 18 residues in the CDR3. The CDR3 coding sequence is TGTGCCAGCAGTTTGCTAGCGGGAGACCCCATTAGCACAGATACGCAGTATTTT. Its protein is CASSLLAGDPISTDTQYF.

This clone has a single count. The chain employs TRBV4-1 and TRBJ2-3; 7 bases align to TRBD2. This CDR3 is 14 amino acids long. V lost 9 bases to trimming and J lost 0 bases; unmatched junction nucleotides: 6. Germline V gives CDR1 MGHRA, CDR2 YSYEKL. The CDR3 is CASRLAGSTDTQYF. CDR3 nucleotide sequence: TGCGCCAGTAGACTAGCTGGAAGCACAGATACGCAGTATTTT.

J is TRBJ1-5 and V is TRBV4-2, with TRBD1 matching 10 bases. J gave up 9 bases and V 0 bases, and 8 bases lay outside the gene matches. Germline V CDR1 and CDR2: LGHNA, YNFKEQ. This CDR3 is 16 amino acids long. Here the CDR3 reads CASSQDPGQGVGPQHF. Here the CDR3 DNA reads TGTGCCAGCAGCCAAGATCCCGGACAGGGGGTCGGGCCCCAGCATTTT.

The chain couples TRBV30 to TRBJ2-5, with 9 bases matching TRBD1. The J call is doubtful: the DNA matches TRBJ2-7 better. The V gene's germline CDR1 is GTSNPN and CDR2 SVGIG (reference sequence). The CDR3 is 14 amino acids. As DNA, the CDR3 is TGTGCCTGGAGTGGGGGACAGGGAAACTACGAGCAGTACTTC. As protein: CAWSGGQGNYEQYF.

This chain links TRBV25-1 with TRBJ2-2, with TRBD2 identical over 9 bases. With 1 base clipped from V and 7 bases from J, the junction kept 4 bases outside the gene matches. CDR1 and CDR2 from the germline V gene are MGHDK and SYGVNS. CDR3 length: 15 residues. The CDR3 sequence is CASSELAGGIGELFF. Here the CDR3 DNA reads TGTGCCAGCAGTGAATTGGCGGGAGGGATCGGGGAGCTGTTTTTT.

Regarding this clone: Other DNA sequences from this sample encode an identical CDR3 as well. The genes are TRBV30 and TRBJ1-1; D uncertain. Trimming shortened V by 3 bases and J by 2 bases, and 4 bases separated the two germline ends. Germline V gene data show CDR1 as GTSNPN and CDR2 as SVGIG (reference sequence). The CDR3 runs to 11 residues. CDR3 coding DNA: TGTGCCTGGAGGAGAAACACTGAAGCTTTCTTT. It codes for CAWRRNTEAFF. Complete variable domain (other parts from reference TRBV30 and TRBJ1-1): SQTIHQWPATLVQPVGSPLSLECTVEGTSNPNLYWYRQAAGRGLQLLFYSVGIGQISSEVPQNLSASRPQDRQFILSSKKLLLSDSGFYLCAWRRNTEAFFGQGTRLTVV.

V is TRBV4-1 and J is TRBJ2-5; maybe TRBD2 (5 bases). The end of the DNA aligns better with TRBJ2-7, so the J call may be wrong. The CDR3 is 12 residues long. Germline V lookup: CDR1 MGHRA, CDR2 YSYEKL. CDR3 sequence reads: CASSSNGVEQYF. CDR3 nucleotide sequence: TGCGCCAGCAGCTCCAACGGGGTCGAGCAGTACTTC.

DNA for the CDR3: TGTGCCATCGGGACAGAATCTGAAGCTTTCTTT. Its protein is CAIGTESEAFF. The V call is TRBV10-3, the J call TRBJ1-1; the match to TRBD1 covers 7 bases. Germline trimming cut 8 bases from V and 6 bases from J; bases unmatched to any gene: 3. The CDR3 sequence is 11 residues long. Looked up from germline, CDR1 is ENHRY and CDR2 is SYGVKD.

This rearrangement joins TRBV13 to TRBJ2-7; 7 bases match TRBD1. The CDR3 covers 15 residues. The J segment lost 5 bases and the V segment lost 5 bases, leaving 12 bases of the junction unmatched. Germline-derived CDR1 and CDR2 are PRHDT and FYEKMQ (reference sequence). CDR3 nucleotide sequence: TGTGCCAGCAGCCCGTACAACAGGGGCAGCGACGAGCAGTACTTC. Its protein product is CASSPYNRGSDEQYF.

This clone is a singleton in its sample. The J gene is TRBJ2-3, the V gene TRBV30, with D uncertain. Germline V CDR1 and CDR2: GTSNPN, SVGIG (reference sequence). Trimming left V 0 bases short and J 6 bases short, with 1 base between. This CDR3 has 10 residues. Here the CDR3 DNA reads TGTGCCTGGAGTGTGGATACGCAGTATTTT. Protein product: CAWSVDTQYF.

The rearrangement uses TRBV27 and TRBJ2-1; TRBD2 matches at 7 bases. The CDR3 is 15 amino acids. V gave up 6 bases and J gave up 4 bases; unmatched junction bases: 9. CDR1 MNHEY and CDR2 SMNVEV come from the germline V gene (reference sequence). The CDR3 DNA reads TGTGCCAGCAGCCGACCGGGGGGACGATACAATGAGCAGTTCTTC. Residues: CASSRPGGRYNEQFF.

The gene calls are TRBV2 and TRBJ1-2; tentative D call: TRBD1 (6 bases). The CDR3 extends over 14 amino acids. The ends were cut back, 10 bases at V and 4 bases at J, with 19 bases in the middle. Germline V CDR1 and CDR2: SNHLY, FYNNEI. The CDR3 coding sequence is TGTGCCAACCCAACCGGGACAAGGGTCTATGGCTACACCTTC. Translated: CANPTGTRVYGYTF.

The rearrangement joins TRBV5-6 to TRBJ2-7; 13 bases fit TRBD2. The CDR3 sequence is 17 residues long. The V segment lost 0 bases and the J segment 5 bases; nucleotides outside the gene matches: 8. Germline V gives CDR1 SGHDT, CDR2 YYEEEE. In DNA, the CDR3 is TGTGCCAGCAGCTTGGGGTCCGGGACTAGCGGGACAAACGAGCAGTACTTC. Translation: CASSLGSGTSGTNEQYF.

A note on this clone: The identical CDR3 is also encoded by other nucleotide sequences in the sample. The chain joins TRBV27 to TRBJ2-7; D ambiguous. Trimming left V 2 bases short and J 4 bases short, with 9 bases between. Germline V gives CDR1 MNHEY, CDR2 SMNVEV (reference sequence). The CDR3 has 13 amino acids. The CDR3 DNA reads as TGTGCCAGCAGTTTAGGCAGGTCTTACGAGCAGTACTTC. Its translation is CASSLGRSYEQYF.

The rearrangement joins TRBV23-1 to TRBJ2-7; D perhaps matches TRBD2 (6 bases). TRBV23-1 is flagged as an ORF with uncertain function. The CDR3 is made up of 11 amino acids. The V end lost 9 bases, the J end lost 3 bases, and 9 bases lay between the germline ends. In DNA form, the CDR3 reads TGCGCCAGGTCGACTAGCTACGAGCAGTACTTC. Translating gives CARSTSYEQYF.

This clone showed up just a few times. This same CDR3 is encoded by further DNA sequences in the sample. The V gene is TRBV7-9, the J gene TRBJ1-1; the D gene is possibly TRBD1 (6 bases). The V gene lost 5 bases and the J gene lost 5 bases, with 6 bases spanning the gap. The length of the CDR3 is 11 residues. Germline values: CDR1 SEHNR, CDR2 FQNEAQ (reference sequence). This chain's CDR3 is CASSTGTEAFF. The CDR3 nucleotides read TGTGCCAGCAGCACAGGGACTGAAGCTTTCTTT.

This sequence joins TRBV7-4 and TRBJ2-7; 8 bases align to TRBD1. Germline V gene sequence: CDR1 SGHVT, CDR2 SQSDAQ. The CDR3 runs to 15 residues. The junction had 11 bases not matched to a gene; V was cut back by 3 bases and J by 7 bases. The CDR3 DNA reads as TGTGCCAGCAGCTTCCGGGACAGGTCCTTTCGGGAGCAGTACTTC. Translating it yields CASSFRDRSFREQYF.

The V and J genes are TRBV5-4 and TRBJ2-3, with D possibly matching TRBD2 (6 bases). The CDR3 loop spans 14 amino acids. CDR1 and CDR2 from the germline V gene are SGHNT and YYREEE (reference sequence). Trimming shortened V by 2 bases and J by 5 bases, and 12 bases separated the two germline ends. CDR3 in DNA: TGTGCCAGCAGCTTAGGAGGGTTTGGAGATACGCAGTATTTT. Protein product: CASSLGGFGDTQYF.

This clone was seen just once. The chain combines TRBV28 with TRBJ2-5; 11 bases fit TRBD2. The CDR3 consists of 15 residues. The germline V gene encodes CDR1 MDHEN and CDR2 SYDVKM. The J segment lost 4 bases and the V segment lost 5 bases, leaving 6 bases of the junction unmatched. As DNA, the CDR3 is TGTGCCAGCAGTCTAGCGGGAGGAACGGCAGAGACCCAGTACTTC. Translating it yields CASSLAGGTAETQYF.

The chain uses TRBV2 and TRBJ2-1; the match to TRBD2 covers 9 bases. V shed 4 bases and J 3 bases; nucleotides not matched to a gene: 10. The V gene's germline CDR1 is SNHLY and CDR2 FYNNEI. The CDR3 runs 17 residues. The CDR3 loop reads CASSVWGGSGSYNEQFF. CDR3 in DNA: TGTGCCAGCAGTGTTTGGGGGGGTAGCGGGAGCTACAATGAGCAGTTCTTC. The full variable domain, its missing parts supplied by reference TRBV2 and TRBJ2-1, is EPEVTQTPSHQVTQMGQEVILRCVPISNHLYFYWYRQILGQKVEFLVSFYNNEISEKSEIFDDQFSVERPDGSNFTLKIRSTKLEDSAMYFCASSVWGGSGSYNEQFFGPGTRLTVL.

For this clone: Other nucleotide sequences in the sample specify the same CDR3. This sequence joins TRBV27 and TRBJ2-1; no firm D call. The V gene's germline CDR1 is MNHEY and CDR2 SMNVEV (reference sequence). The CDR3 runs 13 residues. V was shortened by 2 bases and J by 6 bases, with 8 bases between the two germline ends. The CDR3: CASSLGSRNEQFF. Here the CDR3 DNA reads TGTGCCAGCAGTTTAGGTAGCCGCAATGAGCAGTTCTTC.

V is TRBV30 and J is TRBJ2-5; 7 bases match TRBD1. The CDR3 totals 13 residues. The ends lost 5 bases at V and 2 bases at J; junction bases unmatched: 5. CDR1 GTSNPN and CDR2 SVGIG come from the germline V gene (reference sequence). The CDR3 DNA reads as TGTGCCTGGGGGGACAGTACACAAGAGACCCAGTACTTC. Translated, it gives CAWGDSTQETQYF. The variable domain in full, with the rest retrieved from reference TRBV30 and TRBJ2-5, is SQTIHQWPATLVQPVGSPLSLECTVEGTSNPNLYWYRQAAGRGLQLLFYSVGIGQISSEVPQNLSASRPQDRQFILSSKKLLLSDSGFYLCAWGDSTQETQYFGPGTRLLVL.

The chain carries TRBV13 and TRBJ2-1; 10 nucleotides agree with TRBD2. The V gene's germline CDR1 is PRHDT and CDR2 FYEKMQ (reference sequence). The CDR3 runs to 16 residues. Trimming took 5 bases from V and 4 from J; bases not matched to a gene: 8. Written as DNA, the CDR3 is TGTGCCAGCAGCGTCGGGACTAGCGAGATTTACAATGAGCAGTTCTTC. This codes for CASSVGTSEIYNEQFF.

This chain links TRBV4-1 with TRBJ2-7; TRBD2 matches at 11 bases. This CDR3 is built from 17 residues. Germline CDR1 MGHRA, CDR2 YSYEKL. J was trimmed by 4 bases and V by 6 bases; bases with no gene match: 14. In DNA, the CDR3 is TGCGCCAGCAGTCGCTCCCCACTAGCGGGAGAAGAATACGAGCAGTACTTC. Translating it yields CASSRSPLAGEEYEQYF.

This clone has only a few counts. V usage is TRBV4-1 and J usage is TRBJ1-1; unclear D gene. With 3 bases removed from V and 7 bases from J, the gap between germline ends came to 9 bases. Germline CDR1 and CDR2: MGHRA and YSYEKL. CDR3 length: 12 residues. As DNA, the CDR3 is TGCGCCAGCAGCCAGGACGGTAGTGAAGCTTTCTTT. Residues: CASSQDGSEAFF.

The chain joins TRBV27 to TRBJ2-1, with D unclear. CDR3 size: 14 residues. With 3 bases removed from V and 5 bases from J, the gap between germline ends came to 11 bases. CDR1 is MNHEY and CDR2 is SMNVEV in the germline V gene (reference sequence). This CDR3 reads CASSLYDGDNEQFF. In DNA form, the CDR3 reads TGTGCCAGCAGTTTGTACGACGGAGACAATGAGCAGTTCTTC.

The rearrangement uses TRBV7-3 and TRBJ2-1; 12 positions match TRBD2. This CDR3 region has 21 residues. The V gene end was trimmed by 1 base and the J gene end by 0 bases; junction bases not matched to a gene: 13. Germline V lookup: CDR1 SGHTA, CDR2 FQGTGA. In DNA form, the CDR3 reads TGTGCCAGCAGCTTAAGGGCCCCCGGGACTAGCGGGTTAAGCTCCTACAATGAGCAGTTCTTC. Its translation: CASSLRAPGTSGLSSYNEQFF.

V usage is TRBV28 and J usage is TRBJ2-2; 7 nucleotides agree with TRBD2. V trimming: 7 bases; J trimming: 0 bases; junction bases outside the gene matches: 14. Per the germline V gene, CDR1 is MDHEN and CDR2 is SYDVKM. CDR3 size: 18 residues. The CDR3 reads CASTYWGAGDTNTGELFF. CDR3 coding DNA: TGTGCCAGCACCTACTGGGGCGCGGGAGATACGAACACCGGGGAGCTGTTTTTT.